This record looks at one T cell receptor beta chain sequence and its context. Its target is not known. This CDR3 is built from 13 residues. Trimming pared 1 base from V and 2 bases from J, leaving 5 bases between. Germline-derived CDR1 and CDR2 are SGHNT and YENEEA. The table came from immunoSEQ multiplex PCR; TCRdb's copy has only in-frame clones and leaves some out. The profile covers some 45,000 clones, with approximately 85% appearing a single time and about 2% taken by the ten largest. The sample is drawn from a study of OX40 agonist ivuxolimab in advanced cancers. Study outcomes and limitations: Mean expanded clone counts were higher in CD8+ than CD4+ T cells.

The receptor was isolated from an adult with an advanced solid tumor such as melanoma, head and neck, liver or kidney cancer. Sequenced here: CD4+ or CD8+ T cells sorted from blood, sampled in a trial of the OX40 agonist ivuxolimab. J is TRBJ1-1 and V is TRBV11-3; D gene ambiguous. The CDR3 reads CASSLAGNTEAFF. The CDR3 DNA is TGTGCCAGCAGCTTAGCCGGCAACACTGAAGCTTTCTTT.